The clone carrying this T cell receptor (beta chain) was recorded once. Original handling: Amplification of reference gene primers was used by the study to estimate nucleated cell counts. The data were produced by immunoSEQ multiplex PCR, yet TCRdb's version contains in-frame clones alone and is incomplete. Clone size and V and J calls were adopted from that table, with D and trimming inferred from the DNA. The data show 200,000 to 300,000 clones, 87% seen once. These data belong to a study of blood T cell repertoires in COVID-19. On the study more broadly: Both acute and convalescent COVID-19 samples were obtained from the United States, Italy and Spain.

Germline values: CDR1 MDHEN, CDR2 SYDVKM. V trimming: 6 bases; J trimming: 4 bases; junction bases outside the gene matches: 12. This CDR3 comprises 16 residues. The origin of this receptor is a man aged 60 to 69 who had recovered from COVID-19. The source material was peripheral blood. V gene TRBV28 combines with J gene TRBJ1-2; 9 positions agree with TRBD1. As DNA, the CDR3 is TGTGCCAGCAGCCTTCAGGGACAGGGCATTGGCTATGGCTACACCTTC. Residues: CASSLQGQGIGYGYTF.